A single sample is the source of the 20 T cell receptor beta chains below, sequenced in a study of OX40 agonist ivuxolimab in advanced cancers. Using immunoSEQ multiplex PCR, the repertoire was profiled, and TCRdb retains in-frame clones only, with some absent. Here the sample spans 65,000 or so clones, roughly 88% being singletons. The material sequenced was CD4+ or CD8+ T cells sorted from blood, taken in a trial of the OX40 agonist ivuxolimab. The receptors shown here come from an adult with an advanced solid tumor such as melanoma, head and neck, liver or kidney cancer.

The CDR3 spells CASSPGAGNAQSTDTQYF. The CDR3 DNA reads as TGTGCCAGCTCACCAGGGGCGGGTAATGCCCAATCCACAGATACGCAGTATTTT. The chain combines TRBV18 with TRBJ2-3, with D perhaps being TRBD1 or TRBD2 (5 bases each). The CDR3 is made up of 18 amino acids. Germline values: CDR1 KGHSH, CDR2 LQKENI. V lost 2 bases to trimming and J lost 2 bases, with 20 bases between them.

This chain uses TRBV28 with TRBJ2-2, with unresolved D. V dropped 1 base and J dropped 8 bases, with 14 bases sitting between them. The germline V gene has CDR1 MDHEN and CDR2 SYDVKM. The CDR3 extends over 15 amino acids. In DNA form, the CDR3 reads TGTGCCAGCAGTTTATCAACCCCTTCAGCAGGGGAGCTGTTTTTT. As protein: CASSLSTPSAGELFF.

The V gene is TRBV7-8, the J gene TRBJ2-6; D is unresolved. CDR1 and CDR2 (germline): SGHVS, FQNEAQ. The CDR3 sequence is 18 residues long. V lost 5 bases and J lost 0, with 17 bases in between. This chain's CDR3 is CASSVLRAFYSGANVLTF. The CDR3 DNA reads TGTGCCAGCAGCGTACTACGGGCCTTCTACTCTGGGGCCAACGTCCTGACTTTC.

The J gene is TRBJ2-1, the V gene TRBV7-3, with 7 bases identical to TRBD2. CDR1 is SGHTA, CDR2 FQGTGA, per germline. V dropped 1 base and J dropped 2; count of bases not matched to a gene: 2. This CDR3 contains 15 residues. The CDR3 protein is CASSLIAGAYNEQFF. The CDR3 coding sequence is TGTGCCAGCAGCTTAATCGCGGGAGCCTACAATGAGCAGTTCTTC.

This chain connects TRBV7-2 to TRBJ1-4; D possibly corresponds to TRBD1 (6 bases). The CDR3 consists of 14 residues. Looked up from germline, CDR1 is SGHTA and CDR2 is FQGNSA. V was cut by 7 bases and J by 7 bases, with 16 bases left in between. The CDR3 DNA sequence: TGTGCCAGCACCCGGGGGGGCTTGGTTGAAAAACTGTTTTTT. The encoded protein is CASTRGGLVEKLFF.

The chain uses TRBV10-1 and TRBJ2-5, with D possibly TRBD2 on 7 matching bases. This CDR3 comprises 14 residues. In germline, CDR1 is WNHNN, CDR2 SYGVQD (reference sequence). V gave up 3 bases and J gave up 5 bases, with 13 bases separating them. The chain's CDR3 is CASSDGGPGETQYF. In nucleotides, the CDR3 is TGCGCCAGCAGTGACGGGGGGCCCGGCGAGACCCAGTACTTC.

Of note for this clone: Other DNA sequences within the sample encode an identical CDR3. The chain couples TRBV4-3 to TRBJ2-5, with a weak D call TRBD2 (6 bases). V was cut by 4 bases and J by 1 base, with 7 bases left in between. Looked up from germline, CDR1 is LGHNA and CDR2 is YSLEER. The CDR3 contains 13 residues. The CDR3 spells CASSRGTQETQYF. The CDR3 bases are TGCGCCAGCAGCCGCGGGACCCAAGAGACCCAGTACTTC.

This clone was observed once. The chain employs TRBV4-2 and TRBJ2-5; 7 positions agree with TRBD2. V lost 6 bases, J lost 4 bases, and 17 bases stayed unmatched. Looked up from germline, CDR1 is LGHNA and CDR2 is YNFKEQ. The CDR3 extends over 17 amino acids. The CDR3 loop reads CASRFGGGPEYSETQYF. The CDR3 DNA reads as TGTGCCAGCAGATTTGGGGGAGGGCCCGAATATTCAGAGACCCAGTACTTC.

The V call is TRBV7-3, the J call TRBJ2-1; 9 positions agree with TRBD2. The germline CDR1 and CDR2 sequences are SGHTA and FQGTGA. Trimming cost V 2 bases and J 10 bases; bases outside gene matches: 9. The length of the CDR3 is 15 residues. The CDR3 spells CASSLEGGRAGEQFF. The CDR3 DNA sequence: TGTGCCAGCAGCTTAGAAGGCGGGAGGGCCGGGGAGCAGTTCTTC.

For this clone: The same CDR3 can be traced to other DNA sequences in this sample. The chain links TRBV20-1 to TRBJ2-7; D is uncertain. The CDR3 spans 10 residues. Germline V CDR1 and CDR2: DFQATT, SNEGSKA (reference sequence). The V end was cut by 6 bases, the J end by 1 base, with 4 bases between. CDR3 in DNA: TGCAGTGCCGGGTCCTACGAGCAGTACTTC. Protein sequence: CSAGSYEQYF.

This chain links TRBV14 with TRBJ2-3; TRBD2 might be the D (5 bases). Germline V lookup: CDR1 SGHDN, CDR2 FVKESK. With 0 bases removed from V and 0 bases from J, the gap between germline ends came to 7 bases. The CDR3 has 15 amino acids. The CDR3 DNA reads as TGTGCCAGCAGCCAAGACAGGACTAGCACAGATACGCAGTATTTT. It encodes CASSQDRTSTDTQYF.

The chain employs TRBV28 and TRBJ1-1; D is unresolved. CDR1 is MDHEN, CDR2 SYDVKM, per germline. V dropped 6 bases and J dropped 9 bases, with 11 bases sitting between them. The CDR3 is 11 residues long. CDR3 in amino acids: CASRGPYQAFF. The DNA of the CDR3 is TGTGCCAGCAGAGGACCCTACCAAGCTTTCTTT.

V and J are TRBV7-9 and TRBJ2-7; 7 positions agree with TRBD2. The CDR3 sequence is 15 residues long. CDR1 and CDR2 from the germline V gene are SEHNR and FQNEAQ (reference sequence). Trimming took 1 base from V and 2 from J; bases not matched to a gene: 5. In nucleotides, the CDR3 is TGTGCCAGCAGCTTAGAGGGCGGGGGAACCTACGAGCAGTACTTC. Translated, it gives CASSLEGGGTYEQYF. Full variable domain (outside the CDR3, taken from reference TRBV7-9 and TRBJ2-7): DTGVSQNPRHKITKRGQNVTFRCDPISEHNRLYWYRQTLGQGPEFLTYFQNEAQLEKSRLLSDRFSAERPKGSFSTLEIQRTEQGDSAMYLCASSLEGGGTYEQYFGPGTRLTVT.

This sequence joins TRBV15 and TRBJ1-1, with a possible D match to TRBD1 (5 bases). Trimming stripped 1 base from V and 8 bases from J, with 17 bases between. The CDR3 totals 15 residues. Germline V CDR1 and CDR2: LNHNV, YYDKDF (reference sequence). CDR3: CATSRVLNKGREAFF. CDR3 coding DNA: TGTGCCACCAGCAGAGTCCTAAACAAGGGGAGAGAAGCTTTCTTT.

This chain links TRBV28 with TRBJ2-2, with no clear D. Trimming removed 8 bases at V and 4 bases at J, with 20 bases between. Per the germline V gene, CDR1 is MDHEN and CDR2 is SYDVKM. CDR3 length: 16 amino acids. The CDR3 region has the DNA TGTGCCAGCTCCGCCGAGACACTCGGAACCACCGGGGAGCTGTTTTTT. Protein product: CASSAETLGTTGELFF. Supplemented by reference TRBV28 and TRBJ2-2, the full variable domain reads DVKVTQSSRYLVKRTGEKVFLECVQDMDHENMFWYRQDPGLGLRLIYFSYDVKMKEKGDIPEGYSVSREKKERFSLILESASTNQTSMYLCASSAETLGTTGELFFGEGSRLTVL.

This clone was found once. The chain joins TRBV7-9 to TRBJ2-1, with D possibly matching TRBD2 (5 bases). V was clipped by 8 bases and J by 0 bases, with 11 bases between them. This CDR3 is 14 amino acids long. Germline V lookup: CDR1 SEHNR, CDR2 FQNEAQ (reference sequence). The CDR3 is CASPDWSSYNEQFF. The CDR3 DNA is TGTGCCAGCCCGGACTGGAGCTCCTACAATGAGCAGTTCTTC.

The V and J genes are TRBV15 and TRBJ1-5, with TRBD1 matching 8 bases. This CDR3 spans 15 amino acids. V was pared by 0 bases and J by 11 bases, with 9 bases of the junction left unmatched. Germline V CDR1 and CDR2: LNHNV, YYDKDF (reference sequence). The CDR3 nucleotides are TGTGCCACCAGCAGAGATCTTATCGCGGACAGGGCCCAGCATTTT. Its protein is CATSRDLIADRAQHF.

The chain joins TRBV6-6 to TRBJ1-5; 7 bases line up with TRBD1. The CDR3 extends over 13 amino acids. J gave up 4 bases and V 7 bases, and 4 bases lay outside the gene matches. Germline CDR1 is MNHNY and CDR2 is SVGAGI (reference sequence). The CDR3 coding sequence is TGTGCCAGCATCCGGACAGGTAATCAGCCCCAGCATTTT. It encodes CASIRTGNQPQHF.

A remark on this clone: Other DNA sequences in the sample encode the same CDR3. The chain carries TRBV5-1 and TRBJ1-1; D gene uncertain. Deletions cut 0 bases from V and 4 bases from J, with 7 bases between. CDR1 and CDR2 (germline): SGHRS, YFSETQ. The CDR3 covers 13 residues. The CDR3, as DNA: TGCGCCAGCAGCTTGGGGGGTGGCACTGAAGCTTTCTTT. Its translation: CASSLGGGTEAFF. The entire variable domain, with the rest obtained from reference TRBV5-1 and TRBJ1-1, is as follows: KAGVTQTPRYLIKTRGQQVTLSCSPISGHRSVSWYQQTPGQGLQFLFEYFSETQRNKGNFPGRFSGRQFSNSRSEMNVSTLELGDSALYLCASSLGGGTEAFFGQGTRLTVV.

J is TRBJ2-2 and V is TRBV5-1; D tentatively reads TRBD1 or TRBD2 (5 bases each). Per germline, CDR1 SGHRS and CDR2 YFSETQ. Trimming pared 4 bases from V and 7 bases from J, leaving 14 bases between. The CDR3 loop spans 14 amino acids. The CDR3 protein is CASSPGTEDGELFF. CDR3 DNA sequence: TGCGCCAGCAGCCCTGGGACCGAGGACGGGGAGCTGTTTTTT.